The 5 T cell receptor beta chains listed next were all sequenced from one sample in a study of T cells after yellow fever vaccination. Using its own MiXCR run on the 5' RACE reads, TCRdb lists one record per CDR3 protein. The table shows 95,000 to 150,000 distinct CDR3 sequences, with 7.4% occurring only once. Here the sequenced sample was CD4+ T cells sorted from PBMCs, taken roughly 10 days after the first yellow fever vaccination. These receptors all come from a man younger than 30 who received the YFV17D yellow fever vaccine.

This clonotype was picked up many times. The J gene is TRBJ1-4, the V gene TRBV6-1, with TRBD1 matching 11 bases. The CDR3 consists of 15 residues. V shed 5 bases and J 11 bases; nucleotides not matched to a gene: 10. The V gene's germline CDR1 is MNHNS and CDR2 SASEGT. CDR3: CASSRSGTGGRKLFF. CDR3 nucleotide sequence: TGTGCCAGCAGTCGCTCCGGGACAGGGGGTCGGAAACTGTTTTTT.

Regarding this clonotype: The junction and the germline gene differ at one end; a read error may be behind it. The chain employs TRBV28 and TRBJ1-5, with TRBD1 identical over 12 bases. CDR1 MDHEN and CDR2 SYDVKM come from the germline V gene. This CDR3 contains 18 residues. CDR3 bases: TGTGTCAGCAGTGATGGGACAGGGGGCCCCTATAGCAATCAGCCCCAGCATTTT. Translation: CVSSDGTGGPYSNQPQHF. Full variable domain (outside the CDR3, taken from reference TRBV28 and TRBJ1-5): DVKVTQSSRYLVKRTGEKVFLECVQDMDHENMFWYRQDPGLGLRLIYFSYDVKMKEKGDIPEGYSVSREKKERFSLILESASTNQTSMYLCVSSDGTGGPYSNQPQHFGDGTRLSIL.

This clonotype is classed as medium-sized. This chain connects TRBV5-1 to TRBJ2-5, with TRBD2 matching 8 bases. This CDR3 has 15 amino acids. Per the germline V gene, CDR1 is SGHRS and CDR2 is YFSETQ. J gave up 3 bases and V 2 bases, and 6 bases lay outside the gene matches. CDR3 amino acids: CASSLFFSGEETQYF. The CDR3 DNA reads TGCGCCAGCAGCTTATTTTTTAGCGGGGAAGAGACCCAGTACTTC. Full variable domain (remainder filled in from reference TRBV5-1 and TRBJ2-5): KAGVTQTPRYLIKTRGQQVTLSCSPISGHRSVSWYQQTPGQGLQFLFEYFSETQRNKGNFPGRFSGRQFSNSRSEMNVSTLELGDSALYLCASSLFFSGEETQYFGPGTRLLVL.

In its sample, this clonotype was seen many times. The chain recombines TRBV7-8 with TRBJ1-2; D gene ambiguous. CDR1 and CDR2 (germline): SGHVS, FQNEAQ. Trimming took 5 bases from V and 4 from J, leaving 17 bases between them. The CDR3 is 15 amino acids. The CDR3 DNA reads TGTGCCAGCAGCCCTAGACAAGTATTAGGCTATGGCTACACCTTC. Its translation: CASSPRQVLGYGYTF.

This clonotype occurred many times. This chain uses TRBV7-3 with TRBJ2-2, with D unresolved. Germline values: CDR1 SGHTA, CDR2 FQGTGA. V gave up 2 bases and J gave up 7 bases, with 11 bases separating them. The length of the CDR3 is 14 residues. DNA of the CDR3: TGTGCCAGCAGCTTAGTATCTAGTCGCGGGGAGCTGTTTTTT. Its protein is CASSLVSSRGELFF.